These T cell receptor beta chains were read from a single sample in a study of cytomegalovirus exposure and HLA in healthy donors. Clones were read by immunoSEQ multiplex PCR, and TCRdb kept only the in-frame ones, dropping some. In the table there are some 190,000 clones, around 76% of which are singletons. The sequenced sample was PBMCs. The receptors here all came from a woman younger than 45 in good health and CMV-seropositive. Both conserved end residues are part of each CDR3. Fields, in order: CDR3 DNA, CDR3 protein, V gene, D gene, clone size, J gene. A D gene is named only where the DNA matches it firmly. Some rows mark clone size as missing; the rest say once, few, many or name a class of expanded clone.

cdr3_nt: TGTGCCAGCAGCTTATCGGGCTACGAGCAGTACTTC
cdr3_aa: CASSLSGYEQYF
v_call: TRBV11-3
d_call: -
clone_size: -
j_call: TRBJ2-7

cdr3_nt: TGTGCCAGCTCACCAGGCGGCAGGGGTGCTAACTATGGCTACACCTTC
cdr3_aa: CASSPGGRGANYGYTF
v_call: TRBV18
d_call: -
clone_size: -
j_call: TRBJ1-2

cdr3_nt: TGCGCCAGCAGCCGCCCGGGGGGGGCGAGAGAAAAACTGTTTTTT
cdr3_aa: CASSRPGGAREKLFF
v_call: TRBV4-3
d_call: -
clone_size: -
j_call: TRBJ1-4

cdr3_nt: TGTGCCAGCAGCCTAGGGGGAGGGGTCACCTATGGCTACACCTTC
cdr3_aa: CASSLGGGVTYGYTF
v_call: TRBV28
d_call: -
clone_size: -
j_call: TRBJ1-2

cdr3_nt: TGCGCCAGCACTACGGGGGGAAGCACAGATACGCAGTATTTT
cdr3_aa: CASTTGGSTDTQYF
v_call: TRBV5-1
d_call: TRBD2
clone_size: -
j_call: TRBJ2-3

cdr3_nt: TGTGCCAGCAGTGAGGGGGCGGCTAGCGGGGCAGAGACCCAGTACTTC
cdr3_aa: CASSEGAASGAETQYF
v_call: TRBV25-1
d_call: TRBD2
clone_size: few
j_call: TRBJ2-5

cdr3_nt: TGTGCCAGCACAAAGACTAGCGGGGTAAAAGAGCAGTTCTTC
cdr3_aa: CASTKTSGVKEQFF
v_call: TRBV6-5
d_call: TRBD2
clone_size: -
j_call: TRBJ2-1

cdr3_nt: TGCGCCAGCAGCCAAGATCGAGGTTCTGGGGCCAACGTCCTGACTTTC
cdr3_aa: CASSQDRGSGANVLTF
v_call: TRBV4-3
d_call: -
clone_size: few
j_call: TRBJ2-6

cdr3_nt: TGTGCCAGCTCACCGCCACAGGAGTATAATTCACCCCTCCACTTT
cdr3_aa: CASSPPQEYNSPLHF
v_call: TRBV18
d_call: -
clone_size: -
j_call: TRBJ1-6

cdr3_nt: TGTGCCAGCAGCCCTACTCCCAGGGGTGGCTATGGCTACACCTTC
cdr3_aa: CASSPTPRGGYGYTF
v_call: TRBV9
d_call: -
clone_size: few
j_call: TRBJ1-2

cdr3_nt: TGTGCCAGCAGTTTAGCGGGGGGGCCGGAGACCCAGTACTTC
cdr3_aa: CASSLAGGPETQYF
v_call: TRBV27
d_call: TRBD2
clone_size: -
j_call: TRBJ2-5

cdr3_nt: TGTGCCAGCAGGGCCCTTACGGGGGGCCCCACCGGGGAGCTGTTTTTT
cdr3_aa: CASRALTGGPTGELFF
v_call: TRBV6-6
d_call: -
clone_size: -
j_call: TRBJ2-2

cdr3_nt: TGTGCCAGCAGTGAGGGACTAGTCGGCACAGATACGCAGTATTTT
cdr3_aa: CASSEGLVGTDTQYF
v_call: TRBV6-4
d_call: TRBD2
clone_size: -
j_call: TRBJ2-3

cdr3_nt: TGTGCCAGCAGCCTCCGGGACAGGGGAAGTGAAGCTTTCTTT
cdr3_aa: CASSLRDRGSEAFF
v_call: TRBV11-2
d_call: TRBD1
clone_size: -
j_call: TRBJ1-1

cdr3_nt: TGTGCCTGGAGTTCCTCCACAGCCGATGGCTACACCTTC
cdr3_aa: CAWSSSTADGYTF
v_call: TRBV30
d_call: -
clone_size: -
j_call: TRBJ1-2

cdr3_nt: TGTGCCAGCAGTGAAGCGTGGCCAGGGGGCTTGGCCTACAATGAGCAGTTCTTC
cdr3_aa: CASSEAWPGGLAYNEQFF
v_call: TRBV6-1
d_call: TRBD1
clone_size: -
j_call: TRBJ2-1

cdr3_nt: TGTGCCAGCAGCGTGGACAAAAGGGGGCCCCAGCATTTT
cdr3_aa: CASSVDKRGPQHF
v_call: TRBV9
d_call: -
clone_size: few
j_call: TRBJ1-5

cdr3_nt: TGTGCCAGCTCGGGAAGCCAGGGGGCGAATCAGCCCCAGCATTTT
cdr3_aa: CASSGSQGANQPQHF
v_call: TRBV18
d_call: TRBD1
clone_size: -
j_call: TRBJ1-5

cdr3_nt: TGTGCCAGCAGCTTAGGGGACAGCCTGAACACCGGGGAGCTGTTTTTT
cdr3_aa: CASSLGDSLNTGELFF
v_call: TRBV11-3
d_call: TRBD1
clone_size: -
j_call: TRBJ2-2

cdr3_nt: TGTGCCAGCAGCCCTAGCCCCATCTTGACTATATACGCCGGGGAGCTGTTTTTT
cdr3_aa: CASSPSPILTIYAGELFF
v_call: TRBV9
d_call: -
clone_size: few
j_call: TRBJ2-2

cdr3_nt: TGCGCCAGCAGCCAGGGACAGGGGGATGTAGAGACCCAGTACTTC
cdr3_aa: CASSQGQGDVETQYF
v_call: TRBV4-3
d_call: TRBD1
clone_size: -
j_call: TRBJ2-5

cdr3_nt: TGTGCCAGCAGCCCCGGGGGGCGGGAAAAGCTGTTTTTT
cdr3_aa: CASSPGGREKLFF
v_call: TRBV6-5
d_call: -
clone_size: -
j_call: TRBJ1-4

cdr3_nt: TGCGCCAGCAGCCAAGGGATTCCGGAGACCTCCTACGAGCAGTACTTC
cdr3_aa: CASSQGIPETSYEQYF
v_call: TRBV4-1
d_call: -
clone_size: -
j_call: TRBJ2-7

cdr3_nt: TGTGCCAGCAGTGTACGGGCAGGGCGCACAGATACGCAGTATTTT
cdr3_aa: CASSVRAGRTDTQYF
v_call: TRBV2
d_call: -
clone_size: -
j_call: TRBJ2-3

cdr3_nt: TGTGCCAGCAGTGAAGCCCACCTCCGGACTAGCGGGGGGGAGGCCCAGTACTTC
cdr3_aa: CASSEAHLRTSGGEAQYF
v_call: TRBV2
d_call: TRBD2
clone_size: few
j_call: TRBJ2-5

cdr3_nt: TGTGCCAGCAGCTTAGCTGGCAGCACCGGGGAGCTGTTTTTT
cdr3_aa: CASSLAGSTGELFF
v_call: TRBV7-2
d_call: -
clone_size: once
j_call: TRBJ2-2

cdr3_nt: TGTGCCAGCAGCTTCGGACAGGGAATCTTCTCCTACGAGCAGTACTTC
cdr3_aa: CASSFGQGIFSYEQYF
v_call: TRBV7-2
d_call: TRBD1
clone_size: -
j_call: TRBJ2-7

cdr3_nt: TGTGCCATCAGTGAACGGGGGGGCTACAATGAGCAGTTCTTC
cdr3_aa: CAISERGGYNEQFF
v_call: TRBV10-3
d_call: TRBD2
clone_size: once
j_call: TRBJ2-1

cdr3_nt: TGTGCCAGCAAGTCCCGCGGGGGCCTCCCCAGCGAGCAGTTCTTC
cdr3_aa: CASKSRGGLPSEQFF
v_call: TRBV2
d_call: -
clone_size: few
j_call: TRBJ2-1

cdr3_nt: TGCGCCAGCAGCCAAGATCCCCCCAGGGCGAACTATGGCTACACCTTC
cdr3_aa: CASSQDPPRANYGYTF
v_call: TRBV4-3
d_call: -
clone_size: -
j_call: TRBJ1-2

cdr3_nt: TGTGCCAGCAGCGCCGGACAGGGGGGCCAGCCCCAGCATTTT
cdr3_aa: CASSAGQGGQPQHF
v_call: TRBV9
d_call: TRBD1
clone_size: -
j_call: TRBJ1-5

cdr3_nt: TGTGCCAGCAGCCTTTCATTGGCGGATAGGCAGTTCTTC
cdr3_aa: CASSLSLADRQFF
v_call: TRBV27
d_call: -
clone_size: once
j_call: TRBJ2-1

cdr3_nt: TGTGCCAGTAGTCTGACTCAGGGGCTAAATCAGCCCCAGCATTTT
cdr3_aa: CASSLTQGLNQPQHF
v_call: TRBV19
d_call: -
clone_size: -
j_call: TRBJ1-5